Following are 32 T cell receptor beta chains from one sample sequenced in a study of blood T cells in healthy people across ages. A J-beta primer mix and a sample-barcoded 5' primer were used in a second PCR of about 7 to 12 cycles. MiXCR, applied by TCRdb to the 5' RACE reads, yields one record per CDR3 protein. This sample yields about 760,000 distinct CDR3 sequences, of which roughly 50% are seen a single time; roughly 24% belongs to the top ten. The material sequenced was blood. These receptors were taken from a man between 40 and 49 years old in good health.

A few counts support this clonotype. The chain is built from TRBV7-2 and TRBJ2-5; the D gene is possibly TRBD1 (5 bases). The ends were cut back, 1 base at V and 5 bases at J, with 17 bases in the middle. Germline lookup yields CDR1 SGHTA and CDR2 FQGNSA. The CDR3 spans 16 residues. In DNA, the CDR3 is TGTGCCAGCAGCTTAGTGGTCGCGACAGCTTATGAGACCCAGTACTTC. Translated: CASSLVVATAYETQYF.

The CDR3 protein is CASSGRGTIPLHF. CDR3 nucleotides: TGTGCCAGCAGTGGCAGGGGGACTATTCCCCTCCACTTT. The chain is built from TRBV12-3 or TRBV12-4 and TRBJ1-6; TRBD1 agrees at 7 bases. V dropped 5 bases and J dropped 13; count of bases not matched to a gene: 8. The CDR3 length is 13 residues.

This rearrangement joins TRBV28 to TRBJ1-6; TRBD1 aligns across 10 bases. Germline lookup yields CDR1 MDHEN and CDR2 SYDVKM. This CDR3 is built from 15 residues. The V gene end was trimmed by 8 bases and the J gene end by 4 bases; junction bases not matched to a gene: 5. The CDR3 region is CASLGTGAYNSPLHF. The CDR3 DNA sequence: TGTGCCAGCCTGGGGACAGGGGCATATAATTCACCCCTCCACTTT.

This clonotype was observed a handful of times. V and J are TRBV7-2 and TRBJ2-3, with D possibly TRBD2 on 6 matching bases. Germline V gene data show CDR1 as SGHTA and CDR2 as FQGNSA. Trimming took 2 bases from V and 4 from J, leaving 19 bases between them. The CDR3 covers 17 residues. The CDR3 DNA reads TGTGCCAGCAGCTTAACCCTGGAAGAAGCGGGCGCAGATACGCAGTATTTT. This translates into CASSLTLEEAGADTQYF.

The chain employs TRBV13 and TRBJ1-6, with 9 bases aligning to TRBD1. Losses at the gene ends were 3 bases for V and 9 bases for J; bases not matched to a gene: 6. The CDR3 has 15 residues. Germline CDR1 reads PRHDT; CDR2 reads FYEKMQ (reference sequence). The CDR3 here is CASSFRDRVISPLHF. The CDR3 bases are TGTGCCAGCAGCTTCAGGGACAGGGTAATTTCACCCCTCCACTTT.

The chain uses TRBV6-1 and TRBJ1-3; D gene ambiguous. Trimming cost V 2 bases and J 2 bases, with 10 bases left between them. The length of the CDR3 is 15 residues. Per germline, CDR1 MNHNS and CDR2 SASEGT. As DNA, the CDR3 is TGTGCCAGCAGTGAAATTGCGGGGACTGGAAACACCATATATTTT. It specifies CASSEIAGTGNTIYF.

The rearrangement links TRBV9 to TRBJ2-5; D may match TRBD1 or TRBD2 (7 bases each). V was cut by 4 bases and J by 4 bases, with 14 bases left in between. CDR1 is SGDLS and CDR2 is YYNGEE in the germline V gene. The CDR3 loop spans 14 amino acids. CDR3 sequence reads: CASSYQGEGETQYF. DNA of the CDR3: TGTGCCAGCAGCTACCAGGGGGAGGGAGAGACCCAGTACTTC.

The count of this clonotype is one. V usage is TRBV27 and J usage is TRBJ2-5; no definite D call. This CDR3 comprises 14 residues. The V end lost 3 bases, the J end lost 5 bases, and 13 bases lay between the germline ends. Germline V gene sequence: CDR1 MNHEY, CDR2 SMNVEV (reference sequence). Written as DNA, the CDR3 is TGTGCCAGCAGTTTGGTGGGATTTAGGGAGACCCAGTACTTC. Protein: CASSLVGFRETQYF.

This rearrangement joins TRBV20-1 to TRBJ2-7; a weak D match, TRBD1 (7 bases). V gave up 0 bases and J gave up 4 bases, with 19 bases separating them. The CDR3 contains 16 residues. Looked up from germline, CDR1 is DFQATT and CDR2 is SNEGSKA (reference sequence). CDR3 in amino acids: CSARDLRGTVPYEQYF. The CDR3 DNA sequence: TGCAGTGCTAGAGATCTCAGGGGGACTGTGCCATACGAGCAGTACTTC.

V gene TRBV4-2 combines with J gene TRBJ1-5; D remains unclear. Trimming cost V 4 bases and J 6 bases, with 10 bases left between them. The CDR3 covers 13 residues. Germline CDR1 reads LGHNA; CDR2 reads YNFKEQ. CDR3 sequence (DNA): TGTGCCAGCAGCCCCGGGTTTCTTCAGCCCCAGCATTTT. This encodes CASSPGFLQPQHF.

The chain combines TRBV28 with TRBJ2-3; TRBD2 matches 15 bases. The CDR3 loop spans 17 amino acids. V dropped 4 bases and J dropped 5; count of bases not matched to a gene: 7. Germline loops: CDR1 MDHEN, CDR2 SYDVKM. The CDR3 reads CASSSGTSGRSIDTQYF. The CDR3 coding sequence is TGTGCCAGCAGTTCGGGGACTAGCGGGAGGTCTATAGATACGCAGTATTTT.

This clonotype came up once. This chain links TRBV2 with TRBJ1-2; 8 nucleotides agree with TRBD1. Looked up from germline, CDR1 is SNHLY and CDR2 is FYNNEI. With V trimmed by 8 bases and J by 7 bases, 6 bases remained unmatched. This CDR3 is built from 12 residues. The CDR3, as DNA: TGTGCCAGCGGGACAGGAAATCCTGGCTACACCTTC. Translating gives CASGTGNPGYTF.

The chain carries TRBV25-1 and TRBJ1-2, with unresolved D. The V and J ends lost 2 bases and 3 bases respectively, with 10 bases between them. The CDR3 covers 14 residues. The germline V gene has CDR1 MGHDK and CDR2 SYGVNS. This CDR3 is CASSERIPDYGYTF. CDR3 in DNA: TGTGCCAGCAGTGAAAGGATTCCAGACTATGGCTACACCTTC.

This clonotype appeared a few times. The J gene is TRBJ1-5, the V gene TRBV6-6; 7 bases are shared with TRBD1. V was clipped by 6 bases and J by 6 bases; unmatched bases: 8. Germline values: CDR1 MNHNY, CDR2 SVGAGI (reference sequence). The CDR3 totals 14 residues. The CDR3 spells CASRRGQAGQPQHF. CDR3 nucleotides: TGTGCCAGCAGACGAGGACAGGCGGGTCAGCCCCAGCATTTT.

Here the CDR3 DNA reads TGCAGTGCGCTTACTAGCGGCAGCTCCTACAATGAGCAGTACTTC. It codes for CSALTSGSSYNEQYF. The J gene is TRBJ2-1, the V gene TRBV20-1; 8 bases line up with TRBD2. The J call may be incorrect, as the DNA end agrees better with TRBJ2-7. This CDR3 comprises 15 residues. The germline V gene encodes CDR1 DFQATT and CDR2 SNEGSKA (reference sequence).

CDR3 sequence reads: CASSLMQGAETQYF. The CDR3 DNA sequence: TGTGCCAGCAGTTTGATGCAGGGAGCAGAGACCCAGTACTTC. The V call is TRBV27, the J call TRBJ2-5, with D possibly being TRBD1 or TRBD2 (5 bases each). The V end was cut by 3 bases, the J end by 4 bases, with 12 bases between. Germline CDR1 MNHEY, CDR2 SMNVEV (reference sequence). The CDR3 spans 14 residues.

A few counts support this clonotype. The V and J genes are TRBV29-1 and TRBJ2-3, with D perhaps assigned TRBD1 or TRBD2 (5 bases each). Germline V lookup: CDR1 SQVTM, CDR2 ANQGSEA. V lost 7 bases, J lost 0 bases, and 11 bases lay in between. The CDR3 has 13 residues. The CDR3 here is CSGSRDSTDTQYF. CDR3 bases: TGCAGCGGGAGCCGGGACAGCACAGATACGCAGTATTTT.

This sequence joins TRBV7-2 and TRBJ2-1, with 8 nucleotides matching TRBD2. This CDR3 is 15 amino acids long. The germline V gene encodes CDR1 SGHTA and CDR2 FQGNSA. With V trimmed by 2 bases and J by 4 bases, 4 bases remained unmatched. CDR3 in DNA: TGTGCCAGCAGCTTAACAGCGGGAGTGTACAATGAGCAGTTCTTC. Its protein is CASSLTAGVYNEQFF.

This chain links TRBV7-3 with TRBJ2-3; TRBD2 aligns across 7 bases. In germline, CDR1 is SGHTA, CDR2 FQGTGA. The junction had 7 bases not matched to a gene; V was cut back by 6 bases and J by 1 base. The CDR3 covers 15 residues. The CDR3: CASSLMGGGTDTQYF. In DNA form, the CDR3 reads TGTGCCAGCAGTTTGATGGGGGGGGGCACAGATACGCAGTATTTT.

The V call is TRBV29-1, the J call TRBJ1-2; D gene ambiguous. The CDR3 has 12 amino acids. V was pared by 3 bases and J by 4 bases, with 9 bases between. Germline values: CDR1 SQVTM, CDR2 ANQGSEA. The CDR3 sequence: CSVEDRIYGYTF. In nucleotides, the CDR3 is TGCAGCGTTGAGGACCGAATCTATGGCTACACCTTC.

This clonotype was picked up a small number of times. J is TRBJ2-6 and V is TRBV20-1; D tentatively reads TRBD1 or TRBD2 (5 bases each). Per germline, CDR1 DFQATT and CDR2 SNEGSKA (reference sequence). CDR3 length equals 16 residues. With 6 bases removed from V and 0 bases from J, the gap between germline ends came to 15 bases. CDR3 sequence: CSADPGRFSGANVLTF. The DNA of the CDR3 is TGCAGTGCAGATCCGGGGCGGTTCTCTGGGGCCAACGTCCTGACTTTC.

V gene TRBV6-1 combines with J gene TRBJ2-1, with 10 bases aligning to TRBD1. V lost 7 bases to trimming and J lost 3 bases; unmatched junction nucleotides: 3. From germline, CDR1 is MNHNS and CDR2 SASEGT. The CDR3 runs to 14 residues. DNA for the CDR3: TGTGCCAGCAATAGGGACAGGGGCTACAATGAGCAGTTCTTC. This sequence encodes CASNRDRGYNEQFF.

The chain employs TRBV28 and TRBJ2-7; the match to TRBD1 covers 9 bases. There are 15 residues in the CDR3. V was pared by 0 bases and J by 1 base, with 1 base of the junction left unmatched. Germline CDR1 reads MDHEN; CDR2 reads SYDVKM. The CDR3 bases are TGTGCCAGCAGTTTATGGGGGACAGGGTCCTACGAGCAGTACTTC. Its protein is CASSLWGTGSYEQYF.

The chain is built from TRBV27 and TRBJ2-3; 8 bases fit TRBD2. CDR1 MNHEY and CDR2 SMNVEV come from the germline V gene (reference sequence). The CDR3 extends over 17 amino acids. Unmatched junction bases numbered 9, after V lost 2 bases and J lost 2 bases. The CDR3 region is CASSLIWSGGLTDTQYF. The CDR3 DNA reads as TGTGCCAGCAGTTTAATATGGAGCGGGGGCCTCACAGATACGCAGTATTTT.

The chain uses TRBV5-5 and TRBJ2-7; 7 bases match TRBD1. V lost 1 base to trimming and J lost 0 bases; unmatched junction nucleotides: 4. The germline CDR1 and CDR2 sequences are SGHKS and YYEKEE (reference sequence). The CDR3 covers 15 residues. CDR3 DNA sequence: TGTGCCAGCAGCTTGTCGGGACAGTTCTCCTACGAGCAGTACTTC. It translates to CASSLSGQFSYEQYF.

The chain has TRBV28 and TRBJ2-3; weak D call: TRBD1 (7 bases). CDR1 MDHEN and CDR2 SYDVKM come from the germline V gene. The CDR3 has 17 amino acids. The V gene lost 7 bases and the J gene lost 4 bases, with 24 bases spanning the gap. CDR3 bases: TGTGCCAGCACCGATTTAGTAGCAGGGGGGTCATCAGATACGCAGTATTTT. Protein: CASTDLVAGGSSDTQYF.

V gene TRBV7-6 combines with J gene TRBJ2-3, with 8 positions matching TRBD2. Germline trimming cut 8 bases from V and 3 bases from J; bases unmatched to any gene: 7. Looked up from germline, CDR1 is SGHVS and CDR2 is FNYEAQ. CDR3 size: 14 residues. The CDR3 region is CASRSGGPTDTQYF. CDR3 coding DNA: TGTGCCAGCCGGTCGGGAGGGCCAACAGATACGCAGTATTTT.

This clonotype turned up a few times. J is TRBJ1-5 and V is TRBV9, with D possibly matching TRBD1 (6 bases). The CDR3 consists of 14 residues. Germline CDR1 and CDR2: SGDLS and YYNGEE. The V end was cut by 3 bases, the J end by 6 bases, with 13 bases between. The CDR3 DNA sequence: TGTGCCAGCAGCGCAACAGGGAAAGGTCAGCCCCAGCATTTT. Amino acid sequence: CASSATGKGQPQHF.

This clonotype occurred a few times. This chain connects TRBV6-2 or TRBV6-3 to TRBJ2-7; TRBD1 agrees at 10 bases. V lost 2 bases, J lost 5 bases, and 6 bases stayed unmatched. The CDR3 consists of 15 residues. Germline V gene data show CDR1 as MNHEY and CDR2 as SVGEGT. The CDR3 bases are TGTGCCAGCAGTTACGCCCGGACAGGGGGTAACGAGCAGTACTTC. Translated: CASSYARTGGNEQYF.

J is TRBJ2-1 and V is TRBV7-9, with a weak D call TRBD1 (7 bases). This CDR3 contains 16 residues. The V gene lost 5 bases and the J gene lost 8 bases, with 22 bases spanning the gap. Germline values: CDR1 SEHNR, CDR2 FQNEAQ (reference sequence). CDR3 sequence reads: CASSPRGSGGGDEQFF. The CDR3 bases are TGTGCCAGCAGCCCCCGCGGGTCAGGGGGAGGTGATGAGCAGTTCTTC.

This clonotype was seen more than once but under ten times. V and J are TRBV29-1 and TRBJ1-2, with TRBD1 identical over 7 bases. Germline V gives CDR1 SQVTM, CDR2 ANQGSEA. CDR3 length: 13 amino acids. J was trimmed by 6 bases and V by 4 bases; bases with no gene match: 8. CDR3: CSVAPGQPHGYTF. CDR3 bases: TGCAGCGTTGCTCCGGGACAGCCGCATGGCTACACCTTC.

There are a few counts of this clonotype. The V and J genes are TRBV10-3 and TRBJ2-3; possible D gene TRBD2, 5 bases. The CDR3 runs to 14 residues. The V and J ends lost 7 bases and 3 bases respectively, with 14 bases between them. The germline V gene has CDR1 ENHRY and CDR2 SYGVKD. The CDR3 spells CAITEGSRTDTQYF. The CDR3 coding sequence is TGTGCCATCACTGAAGGGAGTAGGACAGATACGCAGTATTTT.